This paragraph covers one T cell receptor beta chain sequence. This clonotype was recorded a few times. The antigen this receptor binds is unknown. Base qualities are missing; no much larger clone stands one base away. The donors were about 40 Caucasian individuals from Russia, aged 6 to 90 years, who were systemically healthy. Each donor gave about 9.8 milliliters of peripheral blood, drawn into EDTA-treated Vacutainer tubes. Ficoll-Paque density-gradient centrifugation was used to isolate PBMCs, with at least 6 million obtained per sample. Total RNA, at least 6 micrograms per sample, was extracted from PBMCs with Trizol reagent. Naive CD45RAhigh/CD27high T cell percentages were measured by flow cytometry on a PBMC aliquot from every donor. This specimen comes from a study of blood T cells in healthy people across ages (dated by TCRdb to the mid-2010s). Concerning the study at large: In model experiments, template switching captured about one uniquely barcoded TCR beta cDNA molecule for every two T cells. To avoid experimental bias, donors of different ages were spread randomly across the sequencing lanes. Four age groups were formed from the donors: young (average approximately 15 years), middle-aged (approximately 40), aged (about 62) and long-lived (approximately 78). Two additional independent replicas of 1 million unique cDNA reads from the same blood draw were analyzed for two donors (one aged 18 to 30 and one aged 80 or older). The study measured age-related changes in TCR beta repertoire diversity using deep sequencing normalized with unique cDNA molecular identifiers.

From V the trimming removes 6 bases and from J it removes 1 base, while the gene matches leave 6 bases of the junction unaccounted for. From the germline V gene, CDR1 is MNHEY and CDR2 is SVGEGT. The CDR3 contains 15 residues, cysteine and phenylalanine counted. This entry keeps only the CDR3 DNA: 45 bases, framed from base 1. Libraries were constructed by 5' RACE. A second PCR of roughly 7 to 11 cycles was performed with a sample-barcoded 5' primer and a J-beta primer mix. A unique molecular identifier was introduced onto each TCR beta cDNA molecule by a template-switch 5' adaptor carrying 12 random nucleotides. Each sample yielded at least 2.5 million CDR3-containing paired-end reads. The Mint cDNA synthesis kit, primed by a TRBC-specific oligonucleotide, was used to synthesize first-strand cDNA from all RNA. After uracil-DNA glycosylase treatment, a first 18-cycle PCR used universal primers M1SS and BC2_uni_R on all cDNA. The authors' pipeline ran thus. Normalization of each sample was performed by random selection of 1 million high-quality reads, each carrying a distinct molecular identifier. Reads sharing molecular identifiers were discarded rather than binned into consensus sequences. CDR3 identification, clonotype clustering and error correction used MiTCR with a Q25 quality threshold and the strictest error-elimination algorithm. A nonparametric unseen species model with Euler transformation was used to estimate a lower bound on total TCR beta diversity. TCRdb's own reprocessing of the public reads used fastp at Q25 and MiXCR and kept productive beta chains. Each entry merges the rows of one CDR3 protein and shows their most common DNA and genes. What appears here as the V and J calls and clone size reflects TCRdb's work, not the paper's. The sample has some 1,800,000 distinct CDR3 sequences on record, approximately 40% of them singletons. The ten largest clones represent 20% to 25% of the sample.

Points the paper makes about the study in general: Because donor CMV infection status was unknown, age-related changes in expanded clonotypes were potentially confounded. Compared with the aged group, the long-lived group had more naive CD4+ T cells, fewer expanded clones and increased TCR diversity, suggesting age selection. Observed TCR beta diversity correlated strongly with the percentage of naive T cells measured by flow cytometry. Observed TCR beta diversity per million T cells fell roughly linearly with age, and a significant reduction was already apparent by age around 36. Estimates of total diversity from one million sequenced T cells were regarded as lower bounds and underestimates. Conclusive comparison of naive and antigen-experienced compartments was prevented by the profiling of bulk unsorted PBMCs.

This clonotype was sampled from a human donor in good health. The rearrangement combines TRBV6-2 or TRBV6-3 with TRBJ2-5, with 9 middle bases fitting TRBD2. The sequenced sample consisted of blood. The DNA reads TGTGCCAGCAGAGTGGCGGGGGGGCCCCAAGAGACCCAGTACTTC. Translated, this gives CASRVAGGPQETQYF.